The 8 T cell receptor beta chains reported below all come from one sample, sequenced in a study of shared clonotypes between healthy human individuals. Sequencing used immunoSEQ multiplex PCR; TCRdb keeps in-frame clones, though not all of them. The data contain 2 million to 2.5 million clones, over 90% of them seen just once; the ten biggest clones take up about 0.39%. Sequenced material: naive CD4+ T cells from PBMCs. Noted subset: CD45RA+ positively selected. The receptor source for this set is a man in his late teens or twenties in good health. Some clones in this sample may be carry-over from other donors' samples.

The chain is built from TRBV29-1 and TRBJ2-5; 7 nucleotides agree with TRBD1. J lost 5 bases, V lost 7 bases, and 7 bases had no gene match. The CDR3 runs 12 residues. Germline V gene data show CDR1 as SQVTM and CDR2 as ANQGSEA. In nucleotides, the CDR3 is TGCAGCGCTCGGACAGGCCGGGAGACCCAGTACTTC. It encodes CSARTGRETQYF. Full variable domain (missing parts from reference TRBV29-1 and TRBJ2-5): SAVISQKPSRDICQRGTSLTIQCQVDSQVTMMFWYRQQPGQSLTLIATANQGSEATYESGFVIDKFPISRPNLTFSTLTVSNMSPEDSSIYLCSARTGRETQYFGPGTRLLVL.

The chain recombines TRBV10-3 with TRBJ1-2; D not certain. V lost 6 bases and J 0 bases, leaving 20 bases between the germline ends. CDR3 size: 17 residues. The germline CDR1 and CDR2 sequences are ENHRY and SYGVKD. The CDR3 sequence is CAIRDRQAGAANYGYTF. The DNA for the CDR3 is TGTGCCATCAGGGATAGACAAGCAGGAGCCGCTAACTATGGCTACACCTTC.

About this clone: Other DNA sequences in this sample translate to the same CDR3. This chain connects TRBV28 to TRBJ1-2, with D unresolved. The CDR3 is 12 residues long. Between the trimmed V and J ends, which lost 2 bases and 4 bases, there was a span of 5 bases. From germline, CDR1 is MDHEN and CDR2 SYDVKM. The chain's CDR3 is CASSLRGYGYTF. CDR3 DNA sequence: TGTGCCAGCAGTTTACGGGGCTATGGCTACACCTTC.

The CDR3: CASSPSWREISEQYF. The CDR3 nucleotides read TGTGCCAGCAGCCCCAGCTGGCGGGAGATATCCGAGCAGTACTTC. The gene calls are TRBV7-8 and TRBJ2-7; 7 bases line up with TRBD2. Losses at the gene ends were 5 bases for V and 6 bases for J; bases not matched to a gene: 13. The CDR3 covers 15 residues. The V gene's germline CDR1 is SGHVS and CDR2 FQNEAQ.

The V gene is TRBV30, the J gene TRBJ2-7; 7 bases map to TRBD1. Germline CDR1 and CDR2: GTSNPN and SVGIG (reference sequence). The CDR3 totals 15 residues. Trimming took 1 base from V and 1 from J; bases not matched to a gene: 7. This CDR3 is CAWSGGRGSSYEQYF. DNA for the CDR3: TGTGCCTGGAGTGGAGGCAGGGGGAGTTCCTACGAGCAGTACTTC.

The V call is TRBV2, the J call TRBJ1-5; 7 nucleotides align to TRBD1. CDR1 is SNHLY and CDR2 is FYNNEI in the germline V gene. The CDR3 extends over 15 amino acids. J gave up 7 bases and V 8 bases, and 14 bases lay outside the gene matches. CDR3 loop: CASGPGQMQGQPQHF. The CDR3 DNA sequence: TGTGCCAGCGGCCCGGGACAGATGCAGGGGCAGCCCCAGCATTTT.

The chain recombines TRBV7-2 with TRBJ2-1; no firm D call. The CDR3 has 14 residues. Germline-derived CDR1 and CDR2 are SGHTA and FQGNSA. The V end lost 2 bases, the J end lost 4 bases, and 9 bases lay between the germline ends. Here the CDR3 reads CASSLQTNYNEQFF. CDR3 DNA sequence: TGTGCCAGCAGCTTACAGACCAATTACAATGAGCAGTTCTTC.

The chain links TRBV5-1 to TRBJ2-7, with 7 nucleotides matching TRBD2. Trimming at V came to 0 bases and at J to 5 bases, leaving 11 bases not matched to a gene. The germline gives CDR1 SGHRS, CDR2 YFSETQ. The CDR3 covers 16 residues. This CDR3 reads CASSLVPGTTLNEQYF. For the CDR3, the DNA is TGCGCCAGCAGCTTGGTCCCCGGGACTACCCTAAACGAGCAGTACTTC.